These 5 T cell receptor beta chains came from one sample sequenced in a study of blood T cell repertoires in COVID-19 (dated by TCRdb to about 2020). The library was made by the immunoSEQ multiplex PCR assay. TCRdb took over this immuneACCESS table, retaining in-frame rearrangements with V and J assigned. Such tables are incomplete; in checked studies, under half of the missing clones stem from an unresolved V gene, and the remainder is unexplained. The sample records some 290,000 clones, about 90% of which are singletons. Just under 9.5% of the sample comes from the top ten. Sequencing used PBMCs or T cells enriched from blood (not recorded which). These receptors were taken from a woman in her 30s who had recovered from COVID-19.

The chain joins TRBV6-6 to TRBJ2-7, with D maybe TRBD1 (5 bases). Trimming removed 2 bases at V and 5 bases at J, with 16 bases between. The V gene's germline CDR1 is MNHNY and CDR2 SVGAGI (reference sequence). This CDR3 has 15 residues. CDR3 nucleotide sequence: TGTGCCAGCAGTTACCCAGCGCAGGGTAGCAACGAGCAGTACTTC. Encoded protein: CASSYPAQGSNEQYF.

The CDR3 here is CASSPPGDWDTQYF. CDR3 sequence (DNA): TGTGCCAGCTCACCACCGGGAGACTGGGATACGCAGTATTTT. The chain links TRBV18 to TRBJ2-3, with D tentatively TRBD2 (5 bases). V lost 0 bases, J lost 6 bases, and 10 bases lay in between. The CDR3 extends over 14 amino acids. CDR1 is KGHSH, CDR2 LQKENI, per germline.

The sample holds one count of this clone. The chain links TRBV5-1 to TRBJ1-3; perhaps TRBD1 as D (5 bases). The CDR3 length is 14 residues. Germline V gene data show CDR1 as SGHRS and CDR2 as YFSETQ. Trimming cost V 1 base and J 1 base, with 6 bases left between them. The CDR3 nucleotides read TGCGCCAGCAGCTTGTCAGGGTCTGGAAACACCATATATTTT. It translates to CASSLSGSGNTIYF.

The rearrangement links TRBV7-2 to TRBJ2-6; TRBD1 agrees at 7 bases. Germline CDR1 reads SGHTA; CDR2 reads FQGNSA. V was pared by 5 bases and J by 4 bases, with 11 bases of the junction left unmatched. The CDR3 loop spans 17 amino acids. This chain's CDR3 is CASSRSHRGEGANVLTF. The DNA for the CDR3 is TGTGCCAGCAGCCGCTCTCACAGGGGAGAAGGGGCCAACGTCCTGACTTTC.

This rearrangement joins TRBV2 to TRBJ1-5; 7 bases agree with TRBD1. Losses at the gene ends were 4 bases for V and 5 bases for J; bases not matched to a gene: 5. Germline V CDR1 and CDR2: SNHLY, FYNNEI. The CDR3 is 14 amino acids. The CDR3 nucleotides are TGTGCCAGCAGTGCACAGGGGAAGGATCAGCCCCAGCATTTT. This codes for CASSAQGKDQPQHF.